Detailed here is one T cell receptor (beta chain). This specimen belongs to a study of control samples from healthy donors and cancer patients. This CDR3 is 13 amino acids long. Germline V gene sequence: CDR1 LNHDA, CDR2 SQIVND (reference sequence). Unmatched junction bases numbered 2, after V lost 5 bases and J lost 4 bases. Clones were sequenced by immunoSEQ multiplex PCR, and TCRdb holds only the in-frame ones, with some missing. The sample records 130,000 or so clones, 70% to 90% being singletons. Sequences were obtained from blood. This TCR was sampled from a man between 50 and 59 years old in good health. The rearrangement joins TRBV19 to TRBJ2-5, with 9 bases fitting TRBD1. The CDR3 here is CASSVQGAETQYF. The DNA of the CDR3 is TGTGCCAGTAGTGTACAGGGGGCAGAGACCCAGTACTTC.